This entry concerns a single T cell receptor (beta chain). What antigen it recognizes has not been identified. There are no base qualities to consult, and no much larger clone falls within one base. These reads were obtained on an Illumina HiSeq 1500. Using fastp trimming at Q25 and MiXCR clonotype assembly, TCRdb reanalyzed the public sequencing data and kept in-frame beta chains. Records with the same CDR3 protein are collapsed into one entry carrying the most frequent genes and DNA. Counted in this sample were about 310,000 distinct CDR3 sequences; 17% of them appeared once. About 12% of the sample is taken by the ten largest. This sample is part of a study of T cell repertoires in cytomegalovirus infection (dated by TCRdb to about 2019). About the full investigation: Because public TCR beta signatures pointed to carriage of CMV infection together with the matching HLA type, the HLA type of each donor mattered for the analysis.

Summary of the overall study and its limitations: The ex vivo response was dominated by HLA-C-restricted CMV-specific TCR beta clonotypes, which also provided the single most frequent clonotype in two of eight donors. Carriers of CMV infection plus the relevant HLA type were discriminated by the cumulative frequency of public TCR beta family members in the study cohort and in an independent approximately 360-donor cohort.

This sequence originates from a human donor in good health (CMV status not recorded). Some clones in this sample may be carry-over from other donors' samples. The material sequenced was PBMCs.

The nucleotides read TGTGCCACCAGTGATCCCACCTTGATGGGCACAGATACGCAGTATTTT. Translation gives CATSDPTLMGTDTQYF. This sequence uses TRBV24-1 and TRBJ2-3, with the D gene too uncertain to name. The germline ends are 13 bases apart after V is trimmed by 3 bases and J by 1 base. From the cysteine up to the phenylalanine, the CDR3 has a length of 16 residues. The entry retains the CDR3 DNA only, 48 bases that are in frame from base 1. The CDR1 and CDR2 encoded by the germline V gene are KGHDR and SFDVKD.